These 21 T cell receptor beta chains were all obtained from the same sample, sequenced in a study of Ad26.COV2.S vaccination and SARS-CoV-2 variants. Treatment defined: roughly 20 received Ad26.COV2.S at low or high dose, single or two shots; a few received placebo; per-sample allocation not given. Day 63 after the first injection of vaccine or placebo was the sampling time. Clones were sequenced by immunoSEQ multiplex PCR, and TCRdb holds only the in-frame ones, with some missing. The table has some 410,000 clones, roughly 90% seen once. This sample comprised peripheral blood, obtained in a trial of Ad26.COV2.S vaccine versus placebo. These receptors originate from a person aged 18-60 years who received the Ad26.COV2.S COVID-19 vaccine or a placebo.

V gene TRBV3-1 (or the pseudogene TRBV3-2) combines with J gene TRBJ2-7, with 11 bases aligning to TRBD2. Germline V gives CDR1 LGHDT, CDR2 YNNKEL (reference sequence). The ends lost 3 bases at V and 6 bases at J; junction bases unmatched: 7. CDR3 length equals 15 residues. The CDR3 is CASSQISGGAVEQYF. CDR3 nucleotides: TGTGCCAGCAGCCAGATTAGCGGGGGGGCCGTCGAGCAGTACTTC.

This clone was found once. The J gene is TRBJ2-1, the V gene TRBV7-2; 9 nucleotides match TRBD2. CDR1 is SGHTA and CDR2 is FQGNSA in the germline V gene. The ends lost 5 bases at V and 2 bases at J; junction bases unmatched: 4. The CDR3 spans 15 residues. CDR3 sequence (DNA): TGTGCCAGCAGCAGACTAGCGGACACCTACAATGAGCAGTTCTTC. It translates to CASSRLADTYNEQFF.

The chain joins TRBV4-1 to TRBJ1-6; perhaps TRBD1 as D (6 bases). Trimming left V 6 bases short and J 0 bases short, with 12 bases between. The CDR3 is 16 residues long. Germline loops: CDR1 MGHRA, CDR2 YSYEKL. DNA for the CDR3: TGCGCCAGCAGACCCGGACAGAGCTCCTATAATTCACCCCTCCACTTT. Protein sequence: CASRPGQSSYNSPLHF.

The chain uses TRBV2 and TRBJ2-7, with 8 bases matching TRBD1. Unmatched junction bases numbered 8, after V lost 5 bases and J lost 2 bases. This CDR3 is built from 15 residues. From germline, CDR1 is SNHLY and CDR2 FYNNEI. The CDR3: CASSRTGTGAYEQYF. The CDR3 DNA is TGTGCCAGCAGTAGAACCGGGACAGGTGCCTACGAGCAGTACTTC.

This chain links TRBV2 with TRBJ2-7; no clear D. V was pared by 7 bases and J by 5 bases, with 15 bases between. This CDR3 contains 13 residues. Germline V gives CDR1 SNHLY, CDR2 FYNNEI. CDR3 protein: CASNFGKQNEQYF. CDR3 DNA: TGTGCCAGCAACTTCGGAAAGCAGAACGAGCAGTACTTC.

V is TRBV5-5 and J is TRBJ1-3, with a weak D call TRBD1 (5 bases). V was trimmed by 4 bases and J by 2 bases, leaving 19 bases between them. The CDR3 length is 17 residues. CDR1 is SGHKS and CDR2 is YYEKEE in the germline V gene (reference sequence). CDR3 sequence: CASSQIDGGFAGNTIYF. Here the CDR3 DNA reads TGTGCCAGCAGCCAAATAGACGGGGGTTTTGCTGGAAACACCATATATTTT.

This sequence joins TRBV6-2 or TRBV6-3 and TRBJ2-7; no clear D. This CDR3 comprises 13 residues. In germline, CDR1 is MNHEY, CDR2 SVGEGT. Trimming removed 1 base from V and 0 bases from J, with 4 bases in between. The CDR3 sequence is CASSYYYSYEQYF. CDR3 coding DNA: TGTGCCAGCAGTTACTACTACTCCTACGAGCAGTACTTC.

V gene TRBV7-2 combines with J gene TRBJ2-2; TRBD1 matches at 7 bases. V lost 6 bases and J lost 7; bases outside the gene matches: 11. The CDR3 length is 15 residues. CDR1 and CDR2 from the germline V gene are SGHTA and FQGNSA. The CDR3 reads CASSYDTGASGELFF. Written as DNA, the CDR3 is TGTGCCAGCAGTTATGATACAGGGGCGAGCGGGGAGCTGTTTTTT.

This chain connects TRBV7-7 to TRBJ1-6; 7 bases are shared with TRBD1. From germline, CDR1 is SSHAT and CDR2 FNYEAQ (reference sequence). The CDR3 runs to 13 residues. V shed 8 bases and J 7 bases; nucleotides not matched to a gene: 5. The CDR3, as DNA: TGTGCCAGCGGCCGGGACAGAAATTCACCCCTCCACTTT. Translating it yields CASGRDRNSPLHF.

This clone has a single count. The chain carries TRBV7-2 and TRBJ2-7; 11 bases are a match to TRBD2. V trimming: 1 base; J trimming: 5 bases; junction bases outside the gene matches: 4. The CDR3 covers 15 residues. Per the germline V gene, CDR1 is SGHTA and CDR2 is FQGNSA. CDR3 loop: CASSLGLAGGHEQYF. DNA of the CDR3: TGTGCCAGCAGCTTAGGCCTAGCGGGGGGCCACGAGCAGTACTTC.

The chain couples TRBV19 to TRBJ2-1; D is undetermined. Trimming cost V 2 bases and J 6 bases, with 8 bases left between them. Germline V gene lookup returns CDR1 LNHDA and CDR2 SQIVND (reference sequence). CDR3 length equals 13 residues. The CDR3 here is CASSIPGANEQFF. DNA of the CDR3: TGTGCCAGTAGTATACCAGGAGCCAATGAGCAGTTCTTC. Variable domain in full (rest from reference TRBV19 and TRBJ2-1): DGGITQSPKYLFRKEGQNVTLSCEQNLNHDAMYWYRQDPGQGLRLIYYSQIVNDFQKGDIAEGYSVSREKKESFPLTVTSAQKNPTAFYLCASSIPGANEQFFGPGTRLTVL.

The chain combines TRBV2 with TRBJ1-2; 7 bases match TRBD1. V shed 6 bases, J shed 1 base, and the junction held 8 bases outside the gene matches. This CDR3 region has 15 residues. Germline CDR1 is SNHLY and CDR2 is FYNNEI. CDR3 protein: CASSVSRDSNYGYTF. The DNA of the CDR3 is TGTGCCAGCAGCGTTTCCCGGGACAGTAACTATGGCTACACCTTC.

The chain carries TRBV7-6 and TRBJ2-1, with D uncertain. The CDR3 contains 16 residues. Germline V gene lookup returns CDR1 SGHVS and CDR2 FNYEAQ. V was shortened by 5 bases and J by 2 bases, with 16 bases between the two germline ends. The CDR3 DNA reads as TGTGCCAGCAGCGATACATCATACTGGCCCTACAATGAGCAGTTCTTC. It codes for CASSDTSYWPYNEQFF.

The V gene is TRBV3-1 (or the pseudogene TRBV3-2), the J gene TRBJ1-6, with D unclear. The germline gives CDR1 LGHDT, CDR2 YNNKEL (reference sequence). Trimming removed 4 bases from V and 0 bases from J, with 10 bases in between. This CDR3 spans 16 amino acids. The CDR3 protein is CASSPMRISYNSPLHF. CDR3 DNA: TGTGCCAGCAGCCCTATGCGGATCTCCTATAATTCACCCCTCCACTTT.

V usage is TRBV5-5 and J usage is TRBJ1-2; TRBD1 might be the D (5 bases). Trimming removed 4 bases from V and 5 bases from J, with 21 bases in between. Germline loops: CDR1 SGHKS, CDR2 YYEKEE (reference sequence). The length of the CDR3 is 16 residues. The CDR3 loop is CASSTPGTTVKYGYTF. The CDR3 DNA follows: TGTGCCAGCAGCACGCCCGGGACGACAGTAAAGTATGGCTACACCTTC.

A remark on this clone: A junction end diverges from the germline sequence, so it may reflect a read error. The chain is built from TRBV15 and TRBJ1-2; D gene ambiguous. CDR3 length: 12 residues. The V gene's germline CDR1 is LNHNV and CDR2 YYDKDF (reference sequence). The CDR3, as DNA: TGTGCCACCAGCAGAGATGGTATTGCGGCAGGCTTC. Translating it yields CATSRDGIAAGF.

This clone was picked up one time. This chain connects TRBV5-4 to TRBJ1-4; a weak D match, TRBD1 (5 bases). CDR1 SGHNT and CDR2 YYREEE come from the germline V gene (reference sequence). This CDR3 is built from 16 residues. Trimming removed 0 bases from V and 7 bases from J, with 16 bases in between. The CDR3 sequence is CASSLAGAGSSEKLFF. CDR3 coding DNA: TGTGCCAGCAGCTTGGCCGGGGCAGGGAGTAGTGAAAAACTGTTTTTT. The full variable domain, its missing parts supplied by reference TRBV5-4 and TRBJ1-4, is ETGVTQSPTHLIKTRGQQVTLRCSSQSGHNTVSWYQQALGQGPQFIFQYYREEENGRGNFPPRFSGLQFPNYSSELNVNALELDDSALYLCASSLAGAGSSEKLFFGSGTQLSVL.

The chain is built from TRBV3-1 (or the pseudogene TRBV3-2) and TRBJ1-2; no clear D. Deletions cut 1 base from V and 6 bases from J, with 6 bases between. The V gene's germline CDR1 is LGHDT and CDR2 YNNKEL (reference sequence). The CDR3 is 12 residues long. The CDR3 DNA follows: TGTGCCAGCAGCCAAGCGAGTGATGGCTACACCTTC. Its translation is CASSQASDGYTF.

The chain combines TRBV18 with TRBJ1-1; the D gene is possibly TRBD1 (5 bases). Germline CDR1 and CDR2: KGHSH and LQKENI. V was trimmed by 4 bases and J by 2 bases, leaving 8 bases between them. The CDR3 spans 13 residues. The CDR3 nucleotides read TGTGCCAGCTCACACGACAGAAACACTGAAGCTTTCTTT. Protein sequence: CASSHDRNTEAFF.

The CDR3 region is CASSLGGPEAFF. CDR3 nucleotides: TGTGCCAGCAGCTTAGGAGGGCCTGAAGCTTTCTTT. This chain connects TRBV7-9 to TRBJ1-1; D uncertain. From germline, CDR1 is SEHNR and CDR2 FQNEAQ (reference sequence). The V and J ends lost 1 base and 6 bases respectively, with 6 bases between them. The CDR3 has 12 residues.

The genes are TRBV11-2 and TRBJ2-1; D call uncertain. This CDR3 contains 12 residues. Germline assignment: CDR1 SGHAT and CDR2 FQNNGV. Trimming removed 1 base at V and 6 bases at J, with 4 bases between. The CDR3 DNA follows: TGTGCCAGCAGCTTAGTAAGCAATGAGCAGTTCTTC. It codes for CASSLVSNEQFF. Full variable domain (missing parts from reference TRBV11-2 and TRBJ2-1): EAGVAQSPRYKIIEKRQSVAFWCNPISGHATLYWYQQILGQGPKLLIQFQNNGVVDDSQLPKDRFSAERLKGVDSTLKIQPAKLEDSAVYLCASSLVSNEQFFGPGTRLTVL.